A selection of T cell receptor beta chains follows, all from one sample in a study of T cells after posttransplantation cyclophosphamide. This table comes from immunoSEQ multiplex PCR, and its TCRdb copy is limited to in-frame clones, with some not included. The sample includes about 6,900 clones, 95% to 98% of them seen just once. Sequencing used naive CD8+ T cells sorted from PBMCs. The receptors come from a woman aged 25 to 45 in good health and a related stem cell transplant donor. CDR3s include the opening cysteine and the closing phenylalanine or tryptophan. Fields, in order: V gene, J gene, CDR3 protein.

>TRBV18|TRBJ1-1
CASSPPPTDEAFF
>TRBV19|TRBJ1-1
CASSRDIGFETEAFF
>TRBV9|TRBJ2-7
CASSSPESPREQYF
>TRBV27|TRBJ2-1
CASSLSVGDRGFDEQFF
>TRBV7-8|TRBJ1-1
CASSLRTGPLETEAFF
>TRBV5-1|TRBJ2-1
CASPLLGGGANEQFF
>TRBV6-1|TRBJ1-1
CASSEPDSNTEAFF
>TRBV7-8|TRBJ1-5
CASSLSGYGNQPQHF
>TRBV7-7|TRBJ2-3
CASSLLLGGAQYF
>TRBV11-2|TRBJ1-5
CASSLAGDYNQPQHF
>TRBV9|TRBJ2-1
CASSEAGGQGSEQFF
>TRBV9|TRBJ2-1
CASSPRDRGRHEQFF
>TRBV2|TRBJ2-1
CASSPGQVDSYEQFF
>TRBV7-9|TRBJ1-1
CASSSDRETTEAFF
>TRBV5-8|TRBJ1-2
CASSLLAQWSYGYTF
>TRBV7-6|TRBJ2-7
CASSLDGGVGEQYF
>TRBV6-4|TRBJ1-2
CASSERRGGTYGYTF
>TRBV4-1|NA
CASSHRTSGGADEQFF
>TRBV7-9|TRBJ1-2
CASSGRTRGGYTF
>TRBV10-2|TRBJ2-7
CASQPRTGTYEQYF
>TRBV5-6|TRBJ1-6
CASSFDGDRVVSYNSPLHF
>TRBV19|TRBJ2-7
CASSPDREGEQYF
>TRBV6-6|TRBJ1-4
CASSTGSPNEKLFF
>TRBV6-1|TRBJ2-7
CASSHEGAEQYF
>TRBV13|TRBJ2-7
CASSLGQASSYEQYF
>TRBV5-6|TRBJ2-2
CASSLFEGGALGELFF
>TRBV4-1|TRBJ1-2
CASSQLDNGYGYTF
>TRBV19|TRBJ1-5
CASSIEATGVVSNQPQHF
>TRBV5-4|TRBJ2-7
CASSAGTAYEQYF
>TRBV19|TRBJ1-5
CASSSGQGHQPQHF
>TRBV5-1|TRBJ2-3
CASSSGQEGTDTQYF
>TRBV4-2|TRBJ1-3
CASEAEYSGNTIYF
>TRBV4-3|TRBJ1-4
CASSQDRIQGFGEKLFF
>TRBV28|TRBJ2-2
CASSYEGQGDTGELFF
>TRBV7-9|NA
CASSSGHLYEQYF
>TRBV2|TRBJ1-5
CASSAQGFQPQHF
>TRBV19|TRBJ2-5
CASSIDRDQETQYF
>TRBV7-7|TRBJ1-4
CASSFLPGDEKLFF
>TRBV10-3|TRBJ2-7
CAIGTHSYEQYF
>TRBV27|TRBJ1-3
CASSSTGGNTIYF
>TRBV7-9|TRBJ1-1
CASGPGQGSVTEAFF
>TRBV19|TRBJ2-4
CASSNHRTGENIQYF
>TRBV11-2|TRBJ1-1
CASSLEGGNTEAFF
>TRBV27|TRBJ2-7
CASSLGTGVDYEQYF
>TRBV27|TRBJ1-1
CASSLMGAGTEAFF
>TRBV4-3|TRBJ1-2
CASSPFPRVTRNYGYTF
>TRBV5-6|TRBJ1-3
CASSLGGPGNTIYF
>TRBV6-6|TRBJ2-2
CASSSVFGELFF
>TRBV7-2|TRBJ2-7
CASSYGGGPYEQYF
>TRBV7-9|TRBJ1-2
CASSLRDRGDGYTF
>TRBV7-9|TRBJ2-5
CASSLGSGETQYF
>TRBV11-2|TRBJ2-3
CASSLDFLGGYTDTQYF
>TRBV9|TRBJ1-3
CASSDRQGVDTIYF
>TRBV20-1|TRBJ1-2
CSATTGEGYTF